These 21 T cell receptor beta chains originate from one sample sequenced in a study of response to subunit inactivated influenza vaccine. MiXCR, applied by TCRdb to the RT-PCR reads, yields one record per CDR3 protein. Of about 800,000 distinct CDR3 sequences detected, roughly 20% appear once; the ten largest clones hold roughly 10%. This specimen consisted of PBMCs from blood, obtained about 5 days after vaccination. The receptors originated from a man aged 45-65 years who received an inactivated influenza vaccine.

The V call is TRBV5-1, the J call TRBJ2-7; tentative D call: TRBD1 (6 bases). V dropped 0 bases and J dropped 4 bases, with 14 bases sitting between them. There are 15 residues in the CDR3. Germline V gives CDR1 SGHRS, CDR2 YFSETQ. The CDR3 protein is CASSLETGTAYEQYF. For the CDR3, the DNA is TGCGCCAGCAGCTTGGAAACAGGGACGGCTTACGAGCAGTACTTC.

The chain couples TRBV4-2 to TRBJ2-5; 7 positions match TRBD2. Germline trimming cut 1 base from V and 4 bases from J; bases unmatched to any gene: 6. Germline CDR1 reads LGHNA; CDR2 reads YNFKEQ. There are 15 residues in the CDR3. CDR3 loop: CASSQVVGEGETQYF. As DNA, the CDR3 is TGTGCCAGCAGCCAAGTGGTCGGGGAGGGAGAGACCCAGTACTTC.

This clonotype has at least ten counts. An end of the junction does not agree with germline; a read error may underlie this. This chain's CDR3 is CASSLEGLSYEQYF. DNA for the CDR3: TGTGCCAGCAGCTTGGAGGGTCTATCCTACGAGCAGTACTTC. The chain combines TRBV5-1 with TRBJ2-7, with D perhaps matching TRBD2 (6 bases). Germline CDR1 and CDR2: SGHRS and YFSETQ. The CDR3 covers 14 residues.

The rearrangement links TRBV6-1 to TRBJ2-7; TRBD2 aligns across 8 bases. This CDR3 has 12 amino acids. Germline V gene sequence: CDR1 MNHNS, CDR2 SASEGT. V shed 5 bases and J 4 bases; nucleotides not matched to a gene: 1. This chain's CDR3 is CASSREGYEQYF. The CDR3 DNA sequence: TGTGCCAGCAGTCGGGAGGGGTACGAGCAGTACTTC.

The rearrangement joins TRBV19 to TRBJ1-1; D is uncertain. Germline values: CDR1 LNHDA, CDR2 SQIVND (reference sequence). The CDR3 extends over 15 amino acids. The V gene lost 7 bases and the J gene lost 3 bases, with 18 bases spanning the gap. CDR3 sequence: CASKGSRNLDTEAFF. In DNA form, the CDR3 reads TGTGCCAGTAAAGGAAGCCGGAACCTTGACACTGAAGCTTTCTTT.

The V call is TRBV12-3 or TRBV12-4, the J call TRBJ2-2, with 8 bases that match TRBD1. V lost 7 bases and J lost 3; bases outside the gene matches: 4. This CDR3 region has 14 residues. The CDR3 loop reads CASTATGDTGELFF. CDR3 bases: TGTGCCAGCACCGCGACAGGGGACACCGGGGAGCTGTTTTTT.

V gene TRBV30 combines with J gene TRBJ2-1, with a possible D match to TRBD2 (5 bases). CDR1 is GTSNPN, CDR2 SVGIG, per germline (reference sequence). This CDR3 comprises 16 residues. V lost 3 bases, J lost 2 bases, and 17 bases lay in between. The CDR3 sequence is CAWSGPGLDPYNEQFF. DNA of the CDR3: TGTGCCTGGAGCGGCCCCGGACTGGACCCCTACAATGAGCAGTTCTTC.

The table lists this clonotype with many counts. This chain uses TRBV29-1 with TRBJ2-5; perhaps TRBD1 as D (6 bases). CDR1 is SQVTM and CDR2 is ANQGSEA in the germline V gene. This CDR3 spans 13 amino acids. V lost 6 bases and J 1 base, leaving 12 bases between the germline ends. The CDR3 sequence is CSVEDSLQETQYF. The CDR3 DNA reads as TGCAGCGTAGAGGACAGCCTCCAAGAGACCCAGTACTTC.

This chain joins TRBV3-1 and TRBJ2-7; D is possibly TRBD1 (6 bases). Germline V gives CDR1 LGHDT, CDR2 YNNKEL (reference sequence). The ends were cut back, 2 bases at V and 2 bases at J, with 13 bases in the middle. The CDR3 totals 15 residues. The CDR3 nucleotides read TGTGCCAGCAGCCAATCTGGGGCAGGGGCCTACGAGCAGTACTTC. Its protein product is CASSQSGAGAYEQYF.

The rearrangement links TRBV4-2 to TRBJ2-2; D is ambiguous. The CDR3 runs 17 residues. V lost 1 base and J 0 bases, leaving 12 bases between the germline ends. Looked up from germline, CDR1 is LGHNA and CDR2 is YNFKEQ. The CDR3 nucleotides are TGTGCCAGCAGCCAAGCGGTCCACAGCTCGAACACCGGGGAGCTGTTTTTT. Translating gives CASSQAVHSSNTGELFF.

This clonotype was seen ten or more times. V usage is TRBV20-1 and J usage is TRBJ1-2; D may be TRBD1 (5 bases). The CDR3 loop spans 14 amino acids. The V end was cut by 1 base, the J end by 7 bases, with 16 bases between. Germline CDR1 and CDR2: DFQATT and SNEGSKA (reference sequence). The CDR3 sequence is CSARGPQTVTGYTF. CDR3 nucleotides: TGCAGTGCTAGAGGGCCCCAGACAGTAACTGGCTACACCTTC.

This clonotype was recorded many times. The chain employs TRBV10-3 and TRBJ1-5; D is perhaps TRBD1 (5 bases). Germline V CDR1 and CDR2: ENHRY, SYGVKD. V lost 3 bases to trimming and J lost 6 bases, with 15 bases between them. The CDR3 sequence is 15 residues long. Written as DNA, the CDR3 is TGTGCCATCAGTGAAGGGTTAGGGGAGACTCAGCCCCAGCATTTT. It translates to CAISEGLGETQPQHF.

A few counts support this clonotype. CDR3 region: CASSFPRPGGTNNEQFF. CDR3 sequence (DNA): TGCGCCAGCAGCTTTCCGCGCCCAGGGGGCACGAACAATGAGCAGTTCTTC. V is TRBV5-1 and J is TRBJ2-1; TRBD1 aligns across 8 bases. Germline assignment: CDR1 SGHRS and CDR2 YFSETQ. This CDR3 spans 17 amino acids. Trimming took 2 bases from V and 5 from J; bases not matched to a gene: 12.

The V gene is TRBV11-2, the J gene TRBJ2-1; maybe TRBD1 (5 bases). V dropped 1 base and J dropped 2 bases, with 9 bases sitting between them. This CDR3 region has 15 residues. CDR1 is SGHAT, CDR2 FQNNGV, per germline. CDR3 in DNA: TGTGCCAGCAGCTTAGCCCAGGGTACCTACAATGAGCAGTTCTTC. Translating gives CASSLAQGTYNEQFF.

The rearrangement uses TRBV10-3 and TRBJ2-5; possibly TRBD2 for D (6 bases). This CDR3 contains 13 residues. The V gene's germline CDR1 is ENHRY and CDR2 SYGVKD. The germline V and J ends were trimmed by 5 bases and 3 bases, with 10 bases remaining between them. The CDR3 sequence: CAISPTSEETQYF. The DNA of the CDR3 is TGTGCCATCAGTCCGACTAGTGAAGAGACCCAGTACTTC.

The J gene is TRBJ2-7, the V gene TRBV7-9; perhaps TRBD2 as D (5 bases). Trimming cost V 5 bases and J 4 bases, with 24 bases left between them. Germline values: CDR1 SEHNR, CDR2 FQNEAQ (reference sequence). The CDR3 covers 17 residues. The CDR3 sequence is CASSARGSGSRLYEQYF. In nucleotides, the CDR3 is TGTGCCAGCAGCGCCCGAGGGTCGGGATCAAGGCTGTACGAGCAGTACTTC.

This clonotype was seen a few times. This chain links TRBV7-2 with TRBJ1-5; D perhaps matches TRBD1 (5 bases). V was clipped by 1 base and J by 5 bases, with 12 bases between them. CDR1 and CDR2 from the germline V gene are SGHTA and FQGNSA. This CDR3 has 15 amino acids. As DNA, the CDR3 is TGTGCCAGCAGCTTAGGGCGTGGGGGATATCAGCCCCAGCATTTT. Its translation is CASSLGRGGYQPQHF.

The chain uses TRBV5-1 and TRBJ2-2; maybe TRBD1 (5 bases). Germline V gives CDR1 SGHRS, CDR2 YFSETQ. The CDR3 is made up of 17 amino acids. Trimming stripped 6 bases from V and 2 bases from J, with 20 bases between. In nucleotides, the CDR3 is TGCGCCAGCACCTCGCAAGGGGCCATCATAAACACCGGGGAGCTGTTTTTT. Translating gives CASTSQGAIINTGELFF.

V and J are TRBV4-2 and TRBJ2-4, with a tentative D call TRBD1 (6 bases). V shed 1 base and J shed 2 bases, with 9 bases lying between them. The CDR3 is 15 amino acids. Germline CDR1 and CDR2: LGHNA and YNFKEQ. The CDR3 reads CASSQVGTSKNIQYF. In DNA form, the CDR3 reads TGTGCCAGCAGCCAAGTTGGGACATCCAAAAACATTCAGTACTTC.

This clonotype has a handful of counts. The chain combines TRBV12-3 or TRBV12-4 with TRBJ1-1, with unresolved D. Deletions cut 5 bases from V and 4 bases from J, with 14 bases between. The CDR3 contains 14 residues. Here the CDR3 reads CASSILAGGTEAFF. In DNA, the CDR3 is TGTGCCAGCAGTATTCTAGCAGGTGGCACTGAAGCTTTCTTT.

V gene TRBV10-3 combines with J gene TRBJ2-7; 8 bases fit TRBD1. CDR3 length equals 14 residues. Trimming at V came to 10 bases and at J to 0 bases, leaving 8 bases not matched to a gene. CDR1 and CDR2 (germline): ENHRY, SYGVKD. The CDR3 region is CATRQGSFSYEQYF. CDR3 sequence (DNA): TGTGCCACGCGACAGGGGTCTTTCTCCTACGAGCAGTACTTC.